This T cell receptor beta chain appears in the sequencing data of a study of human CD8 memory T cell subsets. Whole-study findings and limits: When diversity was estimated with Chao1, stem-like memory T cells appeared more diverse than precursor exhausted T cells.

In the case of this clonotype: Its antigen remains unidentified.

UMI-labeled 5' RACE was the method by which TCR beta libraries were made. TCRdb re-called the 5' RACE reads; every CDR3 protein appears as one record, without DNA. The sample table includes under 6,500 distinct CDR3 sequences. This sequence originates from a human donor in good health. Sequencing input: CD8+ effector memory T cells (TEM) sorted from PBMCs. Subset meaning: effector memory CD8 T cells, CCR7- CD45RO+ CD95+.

CDR3 amino acids: CASRVGTDTQYF. V usage is TRBV7-9 and J usage is TRBJ2-3. The CDR3 consists of 12 residues. The V gene's germline CDR1 is SEHNR and CDR2 FQNEAQ (reference sequence).